These T cell receptor beta chains were read from a single sample in a study of T-cell memory formation after mild COVID-19. TCRdb independently ran MiXCR on the 5' RACE reads; one entry per CDR3 protein. This sample carries about 150,000 distinct CDR3 sequences, over 10% of them seen once, and the ten largest clones take 2.5% to 3.5%. Source material: PBMCs or a T cell subset sorted from them (not recorded which). These receptors came from a man between 18 and 29 years old who had mild COVID-19 (a few samples of this study predate the infection). Cell type and time point are not known. Each CDR3 is given with its conserved first and last residue. D genes are given only for firm matches. Expanded clones get a size class; other rows say once, few or many, or leave the size out.

TRBV7-6,TRBD1,TRBJ1-3,many,TGTGCCAGCAGCCCAGGGGGCTCTGGAAACACCATATATTTT,CASSPGGSGNTIYF
TRBV9,TRBD1,TRBJ2-2,few,TGTGCCAGCAGGCTTACAGGGGAGAGCGGGGAGCTGTTTTTT,CASRLTGESGELFF
TRBV20-1,-,TRBJ1-2,-,TGCAGTGCTAGGGCCCAGGACACCAGCTATGGCTACACCTTC,CSARAQDTSYGYTF
TRBV12-3/TRBV12-4,TRBD1,TRBJ1-2,few,TGTGCCAGCAGTTTCCAGGGGGGTGCCTATGGCTACACCTTC,CASSFQGGAYGYTF
TRBV5-6,-,TRBJ2-1,-,TGTGCCAGCAGCTTGAGGGCAGGCTACAATGAGCAGTTCTTC,CASSLRAGYNEQFF
TRBV7-6,-,TRBJ2-2,few,TGTGCCAGCAGCTTCGGTAACACCGGGGAGCTGTTTTTT,CASSFGNTGELFF
TRBV6-1,TRBD1,TRBJ1-2,few,TGTGCCAGCAGTGAAAACAGGGGCTATGGCTACACCTTC,CASSENRGYGYTF
TRBV20-1,TRBD2,TRBJ2-5,-,TGCAGTGCTTGGAGACTAGCGGGGTATGAGACCCAGTACTTC,CSAWRLAGYETQYF
TRBV6-2/TRBV6-3,TRBD2,TRBJ2-2,few,TGTGCCAGCATACTAGCGGGGAAATTTAGAACCGGGGAGCTGTTTTTT,CASILAGKFRTGELFF
TRBV12-3/TRBV12-4,-,TRBJ2-1,few,TGTGCCAGCAGTTTACAGTGGCAGGGCCCCAATGAGCAGTTCTTC,CASSLQWQGPNEQFF
TRBV7-2,TRBD2,TRBJ2-5,few,TGTGCCAGCAGCTTTAGCGGGGGGGCCGAGACCCAGTACTTC,CASSFSGGAETQYF
TRBV7-3,-,TRBJ2-5,-,TGTGCCAGCAGTACCGGGGGCGCAGAGACCCAGTACTTC,CASSTGGAETQYF
TRBV6-5,-,TRBJ2-6,few,TGTGCCAGCAGTCAGTCGCCTTCAGGGGCCAACGTCCTGACTTTC,CASSQSPSGANVLTF
TRBV6-2/TRBV6-3,TRBD1,TRBJ1-1,few,TGTGCCAGCAGTTACCAGGGGGGTGACACTGAAGCTTTCTTT,CASSYQGGDTEAFF
TRBV4-2,-,TRBJ2-3,-,TGTGCCAGCAGCCAAGATCAGCAGACAGATACGCAGTATTTT,CASSQDQQTDTQYF
TRBV7-3,TRBD1,TRBJ2-1,few,TGTGCCAGCAGCTTGGGACAGATCGGTGAGCAGTTCTTC,CASSLGQIGEQFF